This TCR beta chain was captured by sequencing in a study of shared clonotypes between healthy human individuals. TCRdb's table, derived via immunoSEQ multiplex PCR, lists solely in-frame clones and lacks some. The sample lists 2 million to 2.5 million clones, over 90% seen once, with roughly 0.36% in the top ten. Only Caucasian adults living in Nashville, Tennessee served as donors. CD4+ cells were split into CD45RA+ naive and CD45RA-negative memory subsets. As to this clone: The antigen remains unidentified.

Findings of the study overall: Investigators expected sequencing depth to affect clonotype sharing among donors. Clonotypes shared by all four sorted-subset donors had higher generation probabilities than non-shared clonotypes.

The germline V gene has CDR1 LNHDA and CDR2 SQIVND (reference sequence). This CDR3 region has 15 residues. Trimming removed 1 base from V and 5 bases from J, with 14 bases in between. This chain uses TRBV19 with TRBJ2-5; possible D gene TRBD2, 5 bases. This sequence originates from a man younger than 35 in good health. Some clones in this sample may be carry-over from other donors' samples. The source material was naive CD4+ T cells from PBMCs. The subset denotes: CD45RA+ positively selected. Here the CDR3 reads CASSIVGGGGETQYF. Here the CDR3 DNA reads TGTGCCAGTAGTATAGTGGGTGGAGGTGGCGAGACCCAGTACTTC.